This T cell receptor beta chain was retrieved from a study of Graves' ophthalmopathy and Graves' hyperthyroidism. The study, taken as a whole, reports: The model's ophthalmopathy progression predictions had around 67% sensitivity and over 72% specificity.

Amplified TCR beta CDR3 regions were obtained using RNA transcripts as template. After a first-round RT-PCR with HTBI primers, a second-round multiplex PCR was run. TCRdb redid the calling of the multiplex PCR reads with MiXCR, one entry per CDR3 protein. In the table there are almost 750,000 distinct CDR3 sequences, around 40% of which are singletons. Diagnostic conclusions were grounded in clinical symptoms, serum thyroxine, TRAb, thyroid ultrasound and orbital computed tomography. PBMCs stemmed from 10 ml of fresh peripheral blood. This clonotype came up many times. Its antigen is not known. The sequencing sample was made of peripheral blood. This sequence originates from an adult man with Graves' ophthalmopathy.

CDR3 sequence reads: CSANDVGQGPQTQYF. The CDR3 nucleotides are TGCAGTGCTAATGACGTGGGACAGGGGCCTCAGACCCAGTACTTC. This chain connects TRBV20-1 to TRBJ2-5; 10 bases are shared with TRBD1. The germline V gene encodes CDR1 DFQATT and CDR2 SNEGSKA (reference sequence). The CDR3 runs 15 residues. V gave up 4 bases and J gave up 6 bases; unmatched junction bases: 11.